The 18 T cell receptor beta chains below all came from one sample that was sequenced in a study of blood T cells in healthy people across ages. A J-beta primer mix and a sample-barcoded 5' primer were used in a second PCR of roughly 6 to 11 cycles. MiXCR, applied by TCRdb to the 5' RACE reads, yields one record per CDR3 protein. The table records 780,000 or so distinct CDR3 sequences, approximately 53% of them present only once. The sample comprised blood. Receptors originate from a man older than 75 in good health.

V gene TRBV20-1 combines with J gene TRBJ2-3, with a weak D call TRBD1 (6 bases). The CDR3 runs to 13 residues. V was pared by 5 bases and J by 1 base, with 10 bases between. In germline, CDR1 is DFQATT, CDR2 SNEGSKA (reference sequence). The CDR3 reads CSAGGRRTDTQYF. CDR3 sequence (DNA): TGCAGTGCTGGGGGCCGTCGCACAGATACGCAGTATTTT.

Written as DNA, the CDR3 is TGTGCCAGCAGTCCGAGACAGGGATCAGGCTACACCTTC. Amino acids: CASSPRQGSGYTF. The chain combines TRBV12-3 or TRBV12-4 with TRBJ1-2, with 7 bases aligning to TRBD1. J was trimmed by 8 bases and V by 5 bases; bases with no gene match: 8. This CDR3 spans 13 amino acids.

Here the CDR3 DNA reads TGTGCCCTCCTGCCAGGAGGGAGTAACTATGGCTACACCTTC. Residues: CALLPGGSNYGYTF. The chain employs TRBV6-1 and TRBJ1-2, with D unresolved. V was cut by 11 bases and J by 1 base, with 17 bases left in between. Germline V CDR1 and CDR2: MNHNS, SASEGT. This CDR3 spans 14 amino acids.

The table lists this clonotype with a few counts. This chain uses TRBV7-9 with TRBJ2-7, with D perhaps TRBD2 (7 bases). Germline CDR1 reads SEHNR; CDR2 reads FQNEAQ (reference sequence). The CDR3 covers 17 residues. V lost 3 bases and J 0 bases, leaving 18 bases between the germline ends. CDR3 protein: CASSFALGGGSSYEQYF. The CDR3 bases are TGTGCCAGCAGCTTCGCCCTTGGGGGCGGGAGCTCCTACGAGCAGTACTTC.

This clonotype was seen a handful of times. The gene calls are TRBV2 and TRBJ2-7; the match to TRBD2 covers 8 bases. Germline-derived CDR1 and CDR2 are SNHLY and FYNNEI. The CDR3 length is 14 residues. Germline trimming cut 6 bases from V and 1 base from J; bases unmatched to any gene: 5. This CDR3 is CASSSAGVSYEQYF. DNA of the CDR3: TGTGCCAGCAGCTCAGCGGGAGTTTCCTACGAGCAGTACTTC.

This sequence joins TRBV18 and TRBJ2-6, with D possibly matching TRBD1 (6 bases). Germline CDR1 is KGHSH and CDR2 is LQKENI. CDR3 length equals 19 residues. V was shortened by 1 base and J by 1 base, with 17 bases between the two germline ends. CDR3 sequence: CASSPLAATGPSGANVLTF. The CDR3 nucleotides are TGTGCCAGCTCACCACTAGCAGCGACAGGCCCTTCTGGGGCCAACGTCCTGACTTTC.

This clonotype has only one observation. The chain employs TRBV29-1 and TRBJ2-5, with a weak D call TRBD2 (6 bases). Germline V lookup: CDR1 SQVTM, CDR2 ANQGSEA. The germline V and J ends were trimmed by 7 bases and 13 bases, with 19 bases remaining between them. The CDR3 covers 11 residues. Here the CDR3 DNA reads TGCAGCGGGGGGGACCGCCAATTGTGGTACTTC. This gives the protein CSGGDRQLWYF.

DNA for the CDR3: TGTGCCAGCAGCCAAGTTCCTAGCGGGAGTACTAGGCAGTACTTC. Translating it yields CASSQVPSGSTRQYF. V is TRBV3-1 and J is TRBJ2-5; 10 bases map to TRBD2. The CDR3 spans 15 residues. With V trimmed by 1 base and J by 11 bases, 10 bases remained unmatched. Germline CDR1 and CDR2: LGHDT and YNNKEL (reference sequence).

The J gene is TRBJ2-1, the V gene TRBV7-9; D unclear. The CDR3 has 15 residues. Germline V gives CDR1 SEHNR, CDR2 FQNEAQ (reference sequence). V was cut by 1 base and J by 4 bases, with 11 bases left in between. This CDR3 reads CASSLDGSLYNEQFF. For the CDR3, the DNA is TGTGCCAGCAGCTTAGATGGTTCCTTATACAATGAGCAGTTCTTC.

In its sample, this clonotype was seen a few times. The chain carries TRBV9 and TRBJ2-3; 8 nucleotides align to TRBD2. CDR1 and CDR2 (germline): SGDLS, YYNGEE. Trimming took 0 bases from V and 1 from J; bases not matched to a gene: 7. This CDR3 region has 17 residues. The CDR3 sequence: CASSVGASGSGTDTQYF. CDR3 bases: TGTGCCAGCAGCGTAGGGGCTAGCGGGTCGGGCACAGATACGCAGTATTTT.

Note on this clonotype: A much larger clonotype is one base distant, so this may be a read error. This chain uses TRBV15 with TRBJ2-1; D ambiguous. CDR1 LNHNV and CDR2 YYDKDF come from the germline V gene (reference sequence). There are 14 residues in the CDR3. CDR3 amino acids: CATSGDRSYNEQFF. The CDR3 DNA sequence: TGTGCCACCAGCGGAGATCGCAGCTACAATGAGCAGTTCTTC.

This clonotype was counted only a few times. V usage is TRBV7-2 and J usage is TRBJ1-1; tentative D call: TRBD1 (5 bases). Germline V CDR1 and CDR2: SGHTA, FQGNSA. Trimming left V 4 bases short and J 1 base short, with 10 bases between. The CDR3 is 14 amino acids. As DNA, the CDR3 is TGTGCCAGCAGCTCATGGGGACCGAACACTGAAGCTTTCTTT. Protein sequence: CASSSWGPNTEAFF.

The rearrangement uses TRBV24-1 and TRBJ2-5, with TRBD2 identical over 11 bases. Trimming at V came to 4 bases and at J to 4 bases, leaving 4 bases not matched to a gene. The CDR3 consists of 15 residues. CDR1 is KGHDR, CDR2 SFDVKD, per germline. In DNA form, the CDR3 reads TGTGCCACCAGTGACCCCGGACTAGCGGGAGAGACCCAGTACTTC. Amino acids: CATSDPGLAGETQYF.

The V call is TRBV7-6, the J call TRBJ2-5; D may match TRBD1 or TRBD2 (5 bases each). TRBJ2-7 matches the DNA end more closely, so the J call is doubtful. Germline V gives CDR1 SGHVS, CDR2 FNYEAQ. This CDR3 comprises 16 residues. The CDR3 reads CASSSSAGRGPYEQYF. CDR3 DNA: TGTGCCAGCAGCTCCTCCGCAGGGAGAGGGCCCTACGAGCAGTACTTC.

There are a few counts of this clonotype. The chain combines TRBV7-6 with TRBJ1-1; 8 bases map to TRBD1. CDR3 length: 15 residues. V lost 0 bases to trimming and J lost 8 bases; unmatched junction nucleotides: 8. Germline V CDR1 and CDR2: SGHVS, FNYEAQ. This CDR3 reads CASSLAREGQGEAFF. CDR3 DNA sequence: TGTGCCAGCAGCTTAGCGCGAGAAGGACAGGGAGAAGCTTTCTTT. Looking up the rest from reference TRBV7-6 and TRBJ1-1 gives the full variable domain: GAGVSQSPRYKVTKRGQDVALRCDPISGHVSLYWYRQALGQGPEFLTYFNYEAQQDKSGLPNDRFSAERPEGSISTLTIQRTEQRDSAMYRCASSLAREGQGEAFFGQGTRLTVV.

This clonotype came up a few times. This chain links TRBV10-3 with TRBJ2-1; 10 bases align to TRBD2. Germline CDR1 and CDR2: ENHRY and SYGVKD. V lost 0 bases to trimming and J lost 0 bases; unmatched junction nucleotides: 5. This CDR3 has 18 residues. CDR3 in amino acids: CAISESYQREGSYNEQFF. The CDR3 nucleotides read TGTGCCATCAGTGAGTCTTATCAGCGGGAGGGCTCCTACAATGAGCAGTTCTTC.

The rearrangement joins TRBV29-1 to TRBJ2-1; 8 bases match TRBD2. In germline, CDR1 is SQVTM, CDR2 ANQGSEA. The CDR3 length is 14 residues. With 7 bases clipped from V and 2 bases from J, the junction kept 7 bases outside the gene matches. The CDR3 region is CSAGLAQAYNEQFF. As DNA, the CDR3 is TGCAGCGCCGGACTAGCTCAAGCCTACAATGAGCAGTTCTTC.

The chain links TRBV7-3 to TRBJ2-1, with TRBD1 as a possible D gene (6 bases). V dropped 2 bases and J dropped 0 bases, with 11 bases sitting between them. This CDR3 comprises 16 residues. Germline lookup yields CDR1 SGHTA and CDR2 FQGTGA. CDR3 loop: CASSLRPDSSYNEQFF. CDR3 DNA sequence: TGTGCCAGCAGCTTACGGCCGGACAGCTCCTACAATGAGCAGTTCTTC. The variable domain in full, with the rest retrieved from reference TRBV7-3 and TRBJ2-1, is GAGVSQTPSNKVTEKGKYVELRCDPISGHTALYWYRQSLGQGPEFLIYFQGTGAADDSGLPNDRFFAVRPEGSVSTLKIQRTERGDSAVYLCASSLRPDSSYNEQFFGPGTRLTVL.